The rows below give T cell receptor beta chains drawn from one sample of a study of T cells in Graves' hyperthyroidism and ophthalmopathy. TCRdb itself ran the multiplex PCR reads through MiXCR, one entry per CDR3 protein. The sample lists 490,000 or so distinct CDR3 sequences; 22% were seen once. Material for sequencing was blood. The receptors shown here come from a woman between 70 and 85 years old with Graves' ophthalmopathy. Each CDR3 is given with its conserved first and last residue. D genes are given only for firm matches. Clone size is stated in some rows and not others, as once, few, many or a class when expanded.

>.|TRBV7-8|TRBJ2-3|.
TGTGCCAGCAGCTATAGGAGCGGAGATACGCAGTATTTT
CASSYRSGDTQYF
>.|TRBV6-1|TRBJ2-7|.
TGTGCCAGCAGCCGAGGACAGTACTCCTACGAGCAGTACTTC
CASSRGQYSYEQYF
>TRBD1|TRBV5-1|TRBJ2-3|.
TGCGCCAGCAGCCACGGACAGGGCACAGATACGCAGTATTTT
CASSHGQGTDTQYF
>TRBD2|TRBV5-1|TRBJ2-3|.
TGCGCCAGCAGCTCGAGCGGGAGCCTAACAGATACGCAGTATTTT
CASSSSGSLTDTQYF
>TRBD1|TRBV5-4|TRBJ2-5|.
TGTGCCAGCATCCGACAGGGGGAAGAGACCCAGTACTTC
CASIRQGEETQYF
>TRBD2|TRBV7-2|TRBJ2-1|many
TGTGCCAGCAGCCTCTCGGGACTAGCGGGAGCTTTCTCCTACAATGAGCAGTTCTTC
CASSLSGLAGAFSYNEQFF
>.|TRBV18|TRBJ1-2|few
TGTGCCAGCTCACCCCCCGGGGCACCCTATGGCTACACCTTC
CASSPPGAPYGYTF
>TRBD1|TRBV3-1|TRBJ2-7|many
TGTGCCAGCAGCCCGGACAGGAGATACGAGCAGTACTTC
CASSPDRRYEQYF
>TRBD2|TRBV11-2|TRBJ2-7|once
TGTGCCAGCAGCTATGACAGCTCTCGACTAGCGGGAGTTCGGGAGCAGTACTTC
CASSYDSSRLAGVREQYF
>.|TRBV6-2/TRBV6-3|TRBJ2-5|many
TGTGCCAGCAGTTACCGGAACTCCCATTGGGATCGGGAGACCCAGTACTTC
CASSYRNSHWDRETQYF
>TRBD2|TRBV20-1|TRBJ2-7|many
TGCAGTGCACTTAGCGGGAGGGCCAGCTACGAGCAGTACTTC
CSALSGRASYEQYF
>.|TRBV11-2|TRBJ2-5|.
TGCGCCAGCAGCCCCATAGCGGCCCGCCAAGAGACCCAGTACTTC
CASSPIAARQETQYF
>TRBD2|TRBV7-2|TRBJ2-5|few
TGTGCCAGCAGCACCCGGACTAGCGGGAGGGCCGGGACCCAGTACTTC
CASSTRTSGRAGTQYF
>.|TRBV2|TRBJ1-1|many
TGTGCCAGCAGTGAACAACAGATGAACACTGAAGCTTTCTTT
CASSEQQMNTEAFF
>.|TRBV20-1|TRBJ2-2|few
TGCAGTGCAGAGGGTTGGAACACCGGGGAGCTGTTTTTT
CSAEGWNTGELFF
>.|TRBV6-2/TRBV6-3|TRBJ2-7|.
TGTGCCAGCGGCGGGGACGAGCAGTACTTC
CASGGDEQYF
>.|TRBV2|TRBJ2-3|many
TGTGCCAGCAGGAAACTAGTGACAGATACGCAGTATTTT
CASRKLVTDTQYF
>.|TRBV19|TRBJ2-7|few
TGTGCCACCGGACAGCTCTACGAGCAGTACTTC
CATGQLYEQYF
>TRBD1|TRBV10-1|TRBJ1-2|.
TGCGCCACCCCCCCCGGGACAGGGATTAGGGACACCTTC
CATPPGTGIRDTF
>TRBD2|TRBV29-1|TRBJ2-3|.
TGCAGCGTTGACGGGAGGGCCGGCACAGATACGCAGTATTTT
CSVDGRAGTDTQYF
>.|TRBV28|TRBJ1-1|few
TGTGCCAGCAGTACCAGAATACTCAAAAGAACCAACACTGAAGCTTTCTTT
CASSTRILKRTNTEAFF
>TRBD2|TRBV30|TRBJ2-7|.
TGTGCCCGGAGTGTACGCACCGGAGCGGGAGGGAACGAGCAGTACTTC
CARSVRTGAGGNEQYF
>.|TRBV19|TRBJ2-7|few
TGTGCCAGTAGTAGGCGAGGGACGTCCTCCTACGAGCAGTACTTC
CASSRRGTSSYEQYF
>.|TRBV20-1|TRBJ1-1|.
TGCAGTGCCCCGGAGGTTTATGAGACTGAAGCTTTCTTT
CSAPEVYETEAFF
>.|TRBV4-1|TRBJ2-7|many
TGCGCCAGCAGCCAACCGGGGGATCCGTACGAGCAGTACTTC
CASSQPGDPYEQYF
>TRBD2|TRBV19|TRBJ2-2|.
TGTGCCAGTAACCCAGGACTAGGTTCGAACACCGGGGAGCTGTTTTTT
CASNPGLGSNTGELFF
>TRBD2|TRBV3-1|TRBJ2-3|.
TGTGCCAGCAGTGAGTTACTAGCGTTAGTCACAGATACGCAGTATTTT
CASSELLALVTDTQYF
>TRBD2|TRBV20-1|TRBJ2-7|.
TGCAGTGCTAGTAAGGGGGCGTCTAGCGGGACCTACGAGCAGTACTTC
CSASKGASSGTYEQYF
>TRBD2|TRBV2|TRBJ2-7|.
TGTGCCCATAATCCCCGGCTAGCGGGAGCCTACGAGCAGTACTTC
CAHNPRLAGAYEQYF
>.|TRBV3-1|TRBJ1-3|.
TGTGCCAGCAGCCAAGGGGGCGGGGCGAGTGGAAACACCATATATTTT
CASSQGGGASGNTIYF
>TRBD1|TRBV7-9|TRBJ2-2|.
TGTGCCAGCAGCTCTAACCGGGACAGCTACACCGGGGAGCTGTTTTTT
CASSSNRDSYTGELFF
>TRBD1|TRBV12-3/TRBV12-4|TRBJ2-7|many
TGTGCCAGCAGTTTAGGACCGGGACAGGGCTCCTACGAGCAGTACTTC
CASSLGPGQGSYEQYF
>.|TRBV29-1|TRBJ2-1|few
TGCAGCGGGCTGGGCCCCCCTGCCTACAATGAGCAGTTCTTC
CSGLGPPAYNEQFF
>.|TRBV7-9|TRBJ1-2|few
TGTGCCAGCAGCCTTACCCATGGGGGCTACACCTTC
CASSLTHGGYTF
>.|TRBV7-6|TRBJ2-1|.
TGTGCCAGCAGCTCCCGCCTAGACAATGAGCAGTCCTTC
CASSSRLDNEQSF
>.|TRBV7-8|TRBJ2-1|.
TGCGCCAGCAGCCAAGATCCCCCAGCGGCTAGCTCCCACAATGAGCAGTTCTTC
CASSQDPPAASSHNEQFF
>.|TRBV3-1|TRBJ1-1|many
TGTGCCAGCAGCTCCCACGACCGCCAGGGCACTGAAGCTTTCTTT
CASSSHDRQGTEAFF
>.|TRBV19|TRBJ2-7|.
TGTGCCAGTAGTCAGAGGCCGGGACTTACCTACGAGCAGTACTTC
CASSQRPGLTYEQYF
>TRBD1|TRBV11-2|TRBJ2-2|many
TGTGCCAGCACCGCCGGGACAGGGTCTGGCGGGGAGCTGTTTTTT
CASTAGTGSGGELFF
>.|TRBV20-1|TRBJ2-7|many
TGCAGTGCTATTCTCCCGCCCTACGAGCAGTACTTC
CSAILPPYEQYF
>.|TRBV7-9|TRBJ1-2|.
TGTGCCAGCAGCTTAGGCTCCCCGGGTCCGCGTGGCTACACCTTC
CASSLGSPGPRGYTF
>TRBD1|TRBV25-1|TRBJ1-1|few
TGTGCCAGCAGGGAAACAGGGGATAACACTGAAGCTTTCTTT
CASRETGDNTEAFF
>TRBD2|TRBV25-1|TRBJ2-1|few
TGTGCCAGCAGTGAATCCCCCACGGGAGGGCCCTACAATGAGCAGTTCTTC
CASSESPTGGPYNEQFF
>.|TRBV7-2|TRBJ1-3|.
TGTGCCAGCAGCTTAGGTAGTCAGCGGACCGGAAACACCATATATTTT
CASSLGSQRTGNTIYF
>TRBD2|TRBV7-9|TRBJ2-1|.
TGTGCCAGCCTAGCGGGAGGGCTCTACAATGAGCAGTTCTTC
CASLAGGLYNEQFF
>TRBD1|TRBV19|TRBJ1-1|.
TGTGCCAGTAGTATGAACAGGGGGTCAGTTCACACTGAAGCTTTCTTT
CASSMNRGSVHTEAFF
>.|TRBV19|TRBJ2-3|.
TGTGCCAGTAGTATCTCTAGCCCAGATACGCAGTATTTT
CASSISSPDTQYF
>.|TRBV5-1|TRBJ1-4|.
TGCGCCAGCAGCTTGGGGCGGTTTAATGAAAAACTGTTTTTT
CASSLGRFNEKLFF
>.|TRBV6-1|TRBJ2-5|.
TGTGCCAGCAGCGAAGGAGTACAGGGAAAGCAGACCCAGTACTTC
CASSEGVQGKQTQYF
>.|TRBV5-5|TRBJ1-5|few
TGTGCCAGCAGCCTCGGGCCATTCGCCAAGTCCCAGCATTTT
CASSLGPFAKSQHF
>.|TRBV2|TRBJ1-1|many
TGTGCCAGCAACAGAGGGGGAGGGGGGAGGGCTGAAGCTTTCTTT
CASNRGGGGRAEAFF
>TRBD2|TRBV10-3|TRBJ2-7|.
TGTGCCACCGGGGCTAGCGGGAGAGAGCAGTACTTC
CATGASGREQYF
>.|TRBV6-1|TRBJ1-5|.
TGTGCCAGCCTTCAGGGGACCTATCAGCCCCAGCATTTT
CASLQGTYQPQHF
>.|TRBV5-8|TRBJ1-1|few
TGTGCCAGCAGCCGCTTGGATGAAGCTTTCTTT
CASSRLDEAFF